These T cell receptor beta chains were read from a single sample in a study of blood T cell repertoires in COVID-19. Here immunoSEQ multiplex PCR was the method, and the copy in TCRdb shows in-frame clones only, minus some. Of around 150,000 clones listed, over 80% are singletons. The sequenced material came from peripheral blood. The origin of the receptors is a young man with COVID-19, enrolled during active disease. Both conserved end residues are part of each CDR3. The D gene is left open where the match is weak. The size of a clone is reported for some rows only, either as once, few or many, or as a class for expanded clones.

d_call: .; j_call: TRBJ1-3; clone_size: .; v_call: TRBV3-1/TRBV3-2; cdr3_aa: CASSLAGTGGNTIYF; cdr3_nt: TGTGCCAGCAGCCTCGCCGGGACTGGCGGAAACACCATATATTTT
d_call: .; j_call: TRBJ1-4; clone_size: .; v_call: TRBV20-1; cdr3_aa: CSAKRSEKLFF; cdr3_nt: TGCAGTGCTAAGAGGTCCGAAAAACTGTTTTTT
d_call: .; j_call: TRBJ2-7; clone_size: .; v_call: TRBV21-1; cdr3_aa: CASSSQGLPYEQYF; cdr3_nt: TGTGCCAGCAGCTCACAGGGTCTCCCCTACGAGCAGTACTTC
d_call: TRBD1; j_call: TRBJ2-7; clone_size: .; v_call: TRBV11-3; cdr3_aa: CASSLEYLGGAVREQYF; cdr3_nt: TGTGCCAGCAGCTTAGAATATTTAGGGGGCGCCGTGCGCGAGCAGTACTTC
d_call: .; j_call: TRBJ2-7; clone_size: .; v_call: TRBV5-1; cdr3_aa: CASSQDSPYEQYF; cdr3_nt: TGCGCCAGCAGCCAGGACAGTCCCTACGAGCAGTACTTC
d_call: .; j_call: TRBJ2-7; clone_size: .; v_call: TRBV6-6; cdr3_aa: CASSLTASYEQYF; cdr3_nt: TGTGCCAGCAGCCTGACAGCAAGCTACGAGCAGTACTTC
d_call: TRBD1; j_call: TRBJ2-3; clone_size: once; v_call: TRBV9; cdr3_aa: CASSVEPRTGSTDTQYF; cdr3_nt: TGTGCCAGCAGCGTAGAGCCCCGGACAGGGTCGACAGATACGCAGTATTTT
d_call: TRBD2; j_call: TRBJ2-1; clone_size: .; v_call: TRBV5-1; cdr3_aa: CASSLVPTSERANEQFF; cdr3_nt: TGCGCCAGCAGCTTGGTTCCCACTAGCGAGAGGGCCAATGAGCAGTTCTTC
d_call: TRBD1; j_call: TRBJ1-2; clone_size: .; v_call: TRBV6-2/TRBV6-3; cdr3_aa: CASSYKPGGSYGYTF; cdr3_nt: TGTGCCAGCAGTTACAAGCCAGGGGGCAGCTATGGCTACACCTTC
d_call: .; j_call: TRBJ2-7; clone_size: .; v_call: TRBV5-4; cdr3_aa: CASSPALYRYEQYF; cdr3_nt: TGTGCCAGCAGCCCCGCTCTTTATAGATACGAGCAGTACTTC
d_call: .; j_call: TRBJ1-4; clone_size: .; v_call: TRBV24-1; cdr3_aa: CATRGGRNEKLFF; cdr3_nt: TGTGCCACCCGCGGGGGCAGAAATGAAAAACTGTTTTTT
d_call: TRBD1; j_call: TRBJ1-4; clone_size: .; v_call: TRBV6-5; cdr3_aa: CASRRGQGHNEKLFF; cdr3_nt: TGTGCCAGCAGGAGAGGACAGGGCCATAATGAAAAACTGTTTTTT
d_call: TRBD2; j_call: TRBJ2-1; clone_size: .; v_call: TRBV4-2; cdr3_aa: CASSLGLNNEQFF; cdr3_nt: TGTGCCAGCAGCCTGGGACTAAACAATGAGCAGTTCTTC
d_call: .; j_call: TRBJ2-1; clone_size: .; v_call: TRBV15; cdr3_aa: CATSRAPGSPEQFF; cdr3_nt: TGTGCCACCAGCAGAGCGCCAGGTAGTCCCGAGCAGTTCTTC
d_call: TRBD1; j_call: TRBJ1-4; clone_size: .; v_call: TRBV3-1/TRBV3-2; cdr3_aa: CASSQDPTGVGEKLFF; cdr3_nt: TGTGCCAGCAGCCAAGACCCGACAGGGGTAGGAGAAAAACTGTTTTTT
d_call: TRBD1; j_call: TRBJ1-1; clone_size: .; v_call: TRBV11-3; cdr3_aa: CASSSGTGTEAFF; cdr3_nt: TGTGCCAGCAGCTCTGGGACAGGGACTGAAGCTTTCTTT
d_call: .; j_call: TRBJ2-2; clone_size: .; v_call: TRBV13; cdr3_aa: CASSLDIASPLTGELFF; cdr3_nt: TGTGCCAGCTCCTTGGACATCGCAAGCCCTCTCACCGGGGAGCTGTTTTTT
d_call: .; j_call: TRBJ2-3; clone_size: .; v_call: TRBV13; cdr3_aa: CASSYSDSGSTDTQYF; cdr3_nt: TGTGCCAGCAGCTACTCCGATTCGGGAAGCACAGATACGCAGTATTTT
d_call: TRBD2; j_call: TRBJ2-5; clone_size: .; v_call: TRBV9; cdr3_aa: CASSVGTSGRTRETQYF; cdr3_nt: TGTGCCAGCAGCGTAGGGACTAGCGGGAGAACGAGAGAGACCCAGTACTTC
d_call: .; j_call: TRBJ1-1; clone_size: .; v_call: TRBV14; cdr3_aa: CASSHFRQAVNTEAFF; cdr3_nt: TGTGCCAGCAGCCACTTCAGACAGGCCGTGAACACTGAAGCTTTCTTT
d_call: .; j_call: TRBJ1-1; clone_size: .; v_call: TRBV5-8; cdr3_aa: CASSLTQGIEAFF; cdr3_nt: TGTGCCAGCAGCTTGACGCAGGGGATTGAAGCTTTCTTT
d_call: .; j_call: TRBJ2-7; clone_size: .; v_call: TRBV6-2/TRBV6-3; cdr3_aa: CASSYPGEVSYEQYF; cdr3_nt: TGTGCCAGCAGTTACCCCGGAGAGGTATCCTACGAGCAGTACTTC
d_call: .; j_call: TRBJ2-1; clone_size: .; v_call: TRBV3-1/TRBV3-2; cdr3_aa: CASSERTVIDEQFF; cdr3_nt: TGTGCCAGCAGCGAGCGGACTGTTATCGATGAGCAGTTCTTC
d_call: TRBD1; j_call: TRBJ2-5; clone_size: .; v_call: TRBV7-2; cdr3_aa: CASSLDRGAQYF; cdr3_nt: TGTGCCAGCAGCTTAGACAGGGGGGCCCAGTACTTC
d_call: .; j_call: TRBJ1-1; clone_size: .; v_call: TRBV4-3; cdr3_aa: CASSQVRTDPEAFF; cdr3_nt: TGCGCCAGCAGCCAAGTCCGTACAGACCCTGAAGCTTTCTTT
d_call: .; j_call: TRBJ2-3; clone_size: .; v_call: TRBV25-1; cdr3_aa: CASSPLDSYKYF; cdr3_nt: TGTGCCAGCAGTCCTTTGGACAGTTATAAGTATTTT
d_call: .; j_call: TRBJ1-4; clone_size: .; v_call: TRBV27; cdr3_aa: CASSLKAGFSEKLFF; cdr3_nt: TGTGCCAGCAGTTTAAAGGCAGGCTTTTCTGAAAAACTGTTTTTT
d_call: .; j_call: TRBJ2-3; clone_size: .; v_call: TRBV19; cdr3_aa: CASSTGVTLSTDTQYF; cdr3_nt: TGTGCCAGTAGTACAGGGGTCACCCTTAGCACAGATACGCAGTATTTT
d_call: .; j_call: TRBJ2-2; clone_size: .; v_call: TRBV4-1; cdr3_aa: CASSLRTANTGELFF; cdr3_nt: TGCGCCAGCAGCCTAAGGACAGCTAACACCGGGGAGCTGTTTTTT
d_call: TRBD1; j_call: TRBJ1-5; clone_size: .; v_call: TRBV7-2; cdr3_aa: CASSPRQGSWGTNQPQHF; cdr3_nt: TGTGCCAGCAGCCCCCGACAGGGATCCTGGGGGACCAATCAGCCCCAGCATTTT
d_call: TRBD1; j_call: TRBJ1-4; clone_size: .; v_call: TRBV28; cdr3_aa: CASSLPRGNEKLFF; cdr3_nt: TGTGCCAGCAGTTTACCCAGGGGGAATGAAAAACTGTTTTTT
d_call: TRBD1; j_call: TRBJ1-5; clone_size: once; v_call: TRBV7-2; cdr3_aa: CASSLVFGGGQSQPQHF; cdr3_nt: TGTGCCAGCAGCTTAGTGTTTGGAGGGGGCCAGAGTCAGCCCCAGCATTTT
d_call: .; j_call: TRBJ1-2; clone_size: .; v_call: TRBV5-1; cdr3_aa: CASSLVLQGSSGYTF; cdr3_nt: TGCGCCAGCAGCTTGGTACTGCAGGGCTCCTCTGGCTACACCTTC
d_call: .; j_call: TRBJ2-1; clone_size: .; v_call: TRBV19; cdr3_aa: CASSFGYEQFF; cdr3_nt: TGTGCCAGTAGTTTTGGCTATGAGCAGTTCTTC
d_call: .; j_call: TRBJ1-1; clone_size: .; v_call: TRBV9; cdr3_aa: CASSSRTAPNTEAFF; cdr3_nt: TGTGCCAGCAGCTCCAGGACAGCCCCGAACACTGAAGCTTTCTTT
d_call: .; j_call: TRBJ2-2; clone_size: .; v_call: TRBV5-4; cdr3_aa: CASSSSEGRYGELFF; cdr3_nt: TGTGCCAGCAGCTCCTCGGAAGGGAGGTACGGGGAGCTGTTTTTT
d_call: .; j_call: TRBJ1-2; clone_size: .; v_call: TRBV5-1; cdr3_aa: CASSLVVNYGYTF; cdr3_nt: TGCGCCAGCAGCTTGGTAGTTAACTATGGCTACACCTTC
d_call: TRBD2; j_call: TRBJ2-1; clone_size: .; v_call: TRBV2; cdr3_aa: CASSGSAGGPNEQFF; cdr3_nt: TGTGCCAGCAGTGGCTCCGCGGGGGGGCCGAATGAGCAGTTCTTC
d_call: .; j_call: TRBJ1-1; clone_size: .; v_call: TRBV7-2; cdr3_aa: CASSSRDTYPAEAFF; cdr3_nt: TGTGCCAGCAGCTCCCGGGACACCTATCCAGCTGAAGCTTTCTTT
d_call: .; j_call: TRBJ2-7; clone_size: .; v_call: TRBV4-1; cdr3_aa: CASSLEDRERDEQYF; cdr3_nt: TGCGCCAGCAGCCTCGAAGACCGAGAACGGGATGAGCAGTACTTC
d_call: TRBD2; j_call: TRBJ2-3; clone_size: .; v_call: TRBV19; cdr3_aa: CASSLGVAGDRAPPDTQYF; cdr3_nt: TGTGCCAGTAGTCTCGGGGTAGCGGGAGACCGCGCCCCCCCAGATACGCAGTATTTT
d_call: TRBD2; j_call: TRBJ2-1; clone_size: once; v_call: TRBV30; cdr3_aa: CAWTPLQTSGYNEQFF; cdr3_nt: TGTGCCTGGACCCCTCTTCAGACTAGCGGTTACAATGAGCAGTTCTTC
d_call: TRBD1; j_call: TRBJ1-2; clone_size: .; v_call: TRBV5-4; cdr3_aa: CASSAQTGIYGYTF; cdr3_nt: TGTGCCAGCAGCGCCCAGACAGGGATCTATGGCTACACCTTC
d_call: TRBD2; j_call: TRBJ2-1; clone_size: .; v_call: TRBV7-3; cdr3_aa: CASSRSPGTSGANEQFF; cdr3_nt: TGTGCCAGCAGCCGATCACCAGGGACTAGCGGCGCCAATGAGCAGTTCTTC
d_call: .; j_call: TRBJ1-3; clone_size: .; v_call: TRBV18; cdr3_aa: CASSPSSGNTIYF; cdr3_nt: TGTGCCAGCTCACCTAGCTCTGGAAACACCATATATTTT
d_call: .; j_call: TRBJ1-5; clone_size: .; v_call: TRBV27; cdr3_aa: CASSLDSEFQPQHF; cdr3_nt: TGTGCCAGCAGTTTAGACAGTGAATTTCAGCCCCAGCATTTT
d_call: TRBD2; j_call: TRBJ2-1; clone_size: .; v_call: TRBV11-3; cdr3_aa: CASSGDPGLGVNEQFF; cdr3_nt: TGTGCCAGCAGCGGAGACCCGGGACTAGGGGTCAATGAGCAGTTCTTC
d_call: .; j_call: TRBJ2-1; clone_size: .; v_call: TRBV11-2; cdr3_aa: CASSLDLGSFNEQFF; cdr3_nt: TGTGCCAGCAGCTTAGATCTCGGTTCCTTCAATGAGCAGTTCTTC
d_call: .; j_call: TRBJ2-1; clone_size: .; v_call: TRBV27; cdr3_aa: CASSLGTHYNEQFF; cdr3_nt: TGTGCCAGCAGTTTGGGGACACACTACAATGAGCAGTTCTTC
d_call: .; j_call: TRBJ1-1; clone_size: .; v_call: TRBV7-9; cdr3_aa: CASSPVHARTEAFF; cdr3_nt: TGTGCCAGCAGCCCCGTACATGCTAGGACTGAAGCTTTCTTT
d_call: .; j_call: TRBJ1-5; clone_size: once; v_call: TRBV3-1/TRBV3-2; cdr3_aa: CASSQGPGPQHF; cdr3_nt: TGTGCCAGCAGCCAAGGGCCAGGGCCCCAGCATTTT
d_call: TRBD2; j_call: TRBJ2-1; clone_size: .; v_call: TRBV5-6; cdr3_aa: CASSFLSGDSYNEQFF; cdr3_nt: TGTGCCAGCAGCTTCCTCAGCGGGGACTCCTACAATGAGCAGTTCTTC
d_call: .; j_call: TRBJ2-7; clone_size: .; v_call: TRBV4-1; cdr3_aa: CASSYDRLYEQYF; cdr3_nt: TGCGCCAGCAGCTACGACAGGCTCTACGAGCAGTACTTC
d_call: TRBD2; j_call: TRBJ2-7; clone_size: once; v_call: TRBV15; cdr3_aa: CATRKRGEAYEQYF; cdr3_nt: TGTGCCACCCGAAAGCGGGGAGAAGCCTACGAGCAGTACTTC
d_call: .; j_call: TRBJ1-6; clone_size: .; v_call: TRBV6-2/TRBV6-3; cdr3_aa: CASSYAGAYNSPLHF; cdr3_nt: TGTGCCAGCAGTTACGCCGGGGCCTATAATTCACCCCTCCACTTT
d_call: TRBD2; j_call: TRBJ2-1; clone_size: .; v_call: TRBV28; cdr3_aa: CASSPFSGSSYNEQFF; cdr3_nt: TGTGCCAGCAGTCCTTTTAGCGGGAGTTCCTACAATGAGCAGTTCTTC
d_call: .; j_call: TRBJ1-2; clone_size: .; v_call: TRBV7-7; cdr3_aa: CASSPGVGYGYTF; cdr3_nt: TGTGCCAGCAGCCCGGGTGTCGGCTATGGCTACACCTTC
d_call: TRBD2; j_call: TRBJ2-5; clone_size: once; v_call: TRBV3-1/TRBV3-2; cdr3_aa: CASSPNFGASGRWETQYF; cdr3_nt: TGTGCCAGCAGCCCCAACTTCGGGGCTAGCGGGAGGTGGGAGACCCAGTACTTC